One and the same sample provided the 26 T cell receptor beta chains below, sequenced in a study of post-analysis software for immune sequencing data. Study results and limitations: TRBV5-6, TRBV5-1 and TRBV20-1 were among roughly 5 TRBV segments more frequent in patients than controls.

Unique molecular identifiers were carried by the TCR beta cDNA libraries. TCRdb re-called the PCR reads with MiXCR, one entry per CDR3 protein. The top ten clones hold roughly 6% of a sample with roughly 540,000 distinct CDR3 sequences, around 31% of them seen once. Their recognized antigens are unknown. Sequenced input: blood. Receptors originate from a girl aged 2 to 17 with multiple sclerosis.

This rearrangement joins TRBV15 to TRBJ2-3; D is perhaps TRBD2 (6 bases). V was pared by 3 bases and J by 3 bases, with 10 bases between. Germline CDR1 and CDR2: LNHNV and YYDKDF (reference sequence). This CDR3 has 14 amino acids. CDR3 loop: CATSRRDGTDTQYF. CDR3 DNA sequence: TGTGCCACCAGCAGGCGGGACGGGACAGATACGCAGTATTTT.

This clonotype appeared many times. The junction departs from the called germline gene at one end, perhaps through a read error. The chain uses TRBV5-1 and TRBJ2-3; TRBD2 agrees at 14 bases. This CDR3 has 16 residues. Germline lookup yields CDR1 SGHRS and CDR2 YFSETQ. CDR3 DNA: TGTGCCAGCAGCTTAGGACTAGCGGGGGGAACCGATACGCAGTATTTT. Translation: CASSLGLAGGTDTQYF.

The V and J genes are TRBV6-6 and TRBJ1-2, with 7 bases aligning to TRBD1. Germline CDR1 MNHNY, CDR2 SVGAGI (reference sequence). The CDR3 covers 14 residues. V lost 5 bases and J lost 0; bases outside the gene matches: 3. CDR3 bases: TGTGCCAGCAGTAAACAGGGGCCTAACTATGGCTACACCTTC. It translates to CASSKQGPNYGYTF.

The chain carries TRBV4-1 and TRBJ2-1, with D possibly being TRBD2 (5 bases). The germline V and J ends were trimmed by 3 bases and 1 base, with 7 bases remaining between them. The CDR3 totals 14 residues. CDR1 and CDR2 (germline): MGHRA, YSYEKL. The CDR3 here is CASSQERSYNEQFF. The CDR3 nucleotides read TGCGCCAGCAGCCAGGAGCGGTCCTACAATGAGCAGTTCTTC.

The rearrangement joins TRBV2 to TRBJ2-2; 11 bases agree with TRBD2. Germline CDR1 is SNHLY and CDR2 is FYNNEI. V lost 6 bases to trimming and J lost 2 bases; unmatched junction nucleotides: 2. This CDR3 region has 15 residues. CDR3 nucleotides: TGTGCCAGCAGCGGGACTAGCGGAAACACCGGGGAGCTGTTTTTT. Translating gives CASSGTSGNTGELFF.

This clonotype was detected ten times or more. A junction boundary mismatches the germline segment, possibly from a read error. The rearrangement uses TRBV6-5 and TRBJ1-1; D is unresolved. CDR1 is MNHEY, CDR2 SVGAGI, per germline. The CDR3 totals 13 residues. CDR3 sequence: CASSRQGGTEAFF. In nucleotides, the CDR3 is TGCGCCAGCAGCCGTCAAGGAGGCACTGAAGCTTTCTTT.

The chain carries TRBV13 and TRBJ2-7, with D maybe TRBD2 (6 bases). Germline values: CDR1 PRHDT, CDR2 FYEKMQ (reference sequence). The CDR3 runs 14 residues. The V and J ends lost 4 bases and 5 bases respectively, with 15 bases between them. The CDR3 is CASSSRREADEQYF. Here the CDR3 DNA reads TGTGCCAGCAGCTCGCGGAGGGAGGCCGACGAGCAGTACTTC.

This sequence joins TRBV12-3 or TRBV12-4 and TRBJ1-1; the D gene is possibly TRBD1 (6 bases). V dropped 8 bases and J dropped 4 bases, with 14 bases sitting between them. This CDR3 region has 13 residues. In DNA, the CDR3 is TGTGCCAGCCTGCAGATGGGGGCCACTGAAGCTTTCTTT. This sequence encodes CASLQMGATEAFF.

The rearrangement joins TRBV10-2 to TRBJ1-1; D perhaps matches TRBD1 (5 bases). V lost 3 bases and J lost 1, with 15 bases in between. There are 16 residues in the CDR3. Germline CDR1 WSHSY, CDR2 SAAADI. The CDR3 loop is CASSDGWGVKNTEAFF. CDR3 DNA sequence: TGCGCCAGCAGTGATGGCTGGGGCGTCAAGAACACTGAAGCTTTCTTT.

This chain connects TRBV7-9 to TRBJ2-5; TRBD2 aligns across 11 bases. The germline V gene encodes CDR1 SEHNR and CDR2 FQNEAQ (reference sequence). The CDR3 consists of 17 residues. Germline trimming cut 5 bases from V and 4 bases from J; bases unmatched to any gene: 12. The CDR3 sequence: CASSKGLLAGARETQYF. CDR3 coding DNA: TGTGCCAGCAGCAAGGGCCTACTAGCGGGGGCTCGAGAGACCCAGTACTTC. Drawing the rest from reference TRBV7-9 and TRBJ2-5, the complete variable domain is DTGVSQNPRHKITKRGQNVTFRCDPISEHNRLYWYRQTLGQGPEFLTYFQNEAQLEKSRLLSDRFSAERPKGSFSTLEIQRTEQGDSAMYLCASSKGLLAGARETQYFGPGTRLLVL.

V and J are TRBV29-1 and TRBJ1-2; D is possibly TRBD1 (5 bases). Germline assignment: CDR1 SQVTM and CDR2 ANQGSEA. The length of the CDR3 is 14 residues. The V gene lost 2 bases and the J gene lost 7 bases, with 17 bases spanning the gap. The CDR3 protein is CSVEKGQGTGGYTF. The CDR3 DNA is TGCAGCGTTGAAAAGGGCCAAGGGACGGGTGGCTACACCTTC.

The rearrangement joins TRBV7-9 to TRBJ1-4; TRBD1 aligns across 7 bases. Per the germline V gene, CDR1 is SEHNR and CDR2 is FQNEAQ (reference sequence). CDR3 length: 14 residues. V dropped 4 bases and J dropped 3; count of bases not matched to a gene: 2. This CDR3 is CASSSGQPNEKLFF. CDR3 nucleotide sequence: TGTGCCAGCAGCTCGGGACAGCCTAATGAAAAACTGTTTTTT.

The chain recombines TRBV5-6 with TRBJ1-2; perhaps TRBD1 as D (6 bases). Germline-derived CDR1 and CDR2 are SGHDT and YYEEEE. V was trimmed by 3 bases and J by 6 bases, leaving 15 bases between them. The CDR3 length is 14 residues. The DNA of the CDR3 is TGTGCCAGCAGCTCACAGGGAATTTCGGATGGCTACACCTTC. Its translation is CASSSQGISDGYTF.

The genes are TRBV19 and TRBJ2-4; possible D gene TRBD1, 5 bases. With the DNA end fitting TRBJ2-7 better, the J assignment may be wrong. The CDR3 loop spans 14 amino acids. Per germline, CDR1 LNHDA and CDR2 SQIVND (reference sequence). CDR3 sequence reads: CASSIPRALDEQYF. CDR3 nucleotide sequence: TGTGCCAGTAGTATACCCAGGGCGCTGGACGAGCAGTACTTC.

The chain employs TRBV6-6 and TRBJ2-4; 9 bases match TRBD1. TRBJ2-7 explains the end of the DNA better; the J call may be wrong. Germline V lookup: CDR1 MNHNY, CDR2 SVGAGI (reference sequence). This CDR3 has 15 residues. The DNA for the CDR3 is TGTGCCAGCAGTCCTCCGGGACAGGGCCGGGACGAGCAGTACTTC. Its protein product is CASSPPGQGRDEQYF.

The rearrangement links TRBV28 to TRBJ2-1; 9 bases align to TRBD1. J gave up 2 bases and V 4 bases, and 6 bases lay outside the gene matches. The CDR3 totals 16 residues. CDR1 is MDHEN, CDR2 SYDVKM, per germline. The CDR3 DNA is TGTGCCAGCAGTTCGGACAGGGGTTACGCCTACAATGAGCAGTTCTTC. It yields the protein CASSSDRGYAYNEQFF.

This clonotype has only a few counts. The chain uses TRBV7-6 and TRBJ2-1, with 7 bases lining up with TRBD1. Germline V gene data show CDR1 as SGHVS and CDR2 as FNYEAQ. CDR3 length: 15 residues. V shed 2 bases and J 5 bases; nucleotides not matched to a gene: 6. The CDR3 loop reads CASSLQTGRNNEQFF. The DNA of the CDR3 is TGTGCCAGCAGCTTACAGACAGGGCGAAACAATGAGCAGTTCTTC.

The rearrangement links TRBV15 to TRBJ2-1; D remains ambiguous. CDR1 and CDR2 from the germline V gene are LNHNV and YYDKDF (reference sequence). V lost 3 bases and J 4 bases, leaving 10 bases between the germline ends. The CDR3 is 14 residues long. CDR3 nucleotide sequence: TGTGCCACCAGCAGGCGCCTACAGTACAATGAGCAGTTCTTC. Amino acid sequence: CATSRRLQYNEQFF.

In this sample, this clonotype turned up many times. V is TRBV28 and J is TRBJ2-7; 8 bases align to TRBD1. The V and J ends lost 6 bases and 1 base, in that order; junction bases with no gene match: 11. The CDR3 consists of 16 residues. Per germline, CDR1 MDHEN and CDR2 SYDVKM. CDR3 DNA: TGTGCCAGCAGCCTGCTTCCAGGACAGGGATCCTACGAGCAGTACTTC. Translating gives CASSLLPGQGSYEQYF.

The gene calls are TRBV11-2 and TRBJ2-5; weak D call: TRBD1 (6 bases). The V gene's germline CDR1 is SGHAT and CDR2 FQNNGV. Trimming pared 5 bases from V and 11 bases from J, leaving 18 bases between. This CDR3 contains 13 residues. The CDR3 DNA sequence: TGTGCCAGCAGCCAGGACAGAACAAATGAGCAGTACTTC. This encodes CASSQDRTNEQYF. Complete variable domain (other parts from reference TRBV11-2 and TRBJ2-5): EAGVAQSPRYKIIEKRQSVAFWCNPISGHATLYWYQQILGQGPKLLIQFQNNGVVDDSQLPKDRFSAERLKGVDSTLKIQPAKLEDSAVYLCASSQDRTNEQYFGPGTRLLVL.

There are a few counts of this clonotype. Here the CDR3 reads CASSLSAPLLGTQYF. CDR3 in DNA: TGTGCCAGCAGTTTATCAGCCCCGCTCCTGGGGACCCAGTACTTC. V is TRBV27 and J is TRBJ2-5; D unclear. Per germline, CDR1 MNHEY and CDR2 SMNVEV (reference sequence). V gave up 0 bases and J gave up 7 bases, with 15 bases separating them. This CDR3 is 15 amino acids long.

This clonotype was detected a few times. V gene TRBV12-5 combines with J gene TRBJ2-5; 11 nucleotides match TRBD1. The germline gives CDR1 LGHNT, CDR2 FRNRAP. V shed 9 bases and J 5 bases; nucleotides not matched to a gene: 17. This CDR3 has 17 amino acids. Here the CDR3 DNA reads TGTGCTAGCACTGGGGGAACAGGACAGGGGGCGAGGGAGACCCAGTACTTC. Translation gives CASTGGTGQGARETQYF.

This sequence joins TRBV20-1 and TRBJ1-4, with 10 bases identical to TRBD1. The V and J ends lost 5 bases and 7 bases, in that order; junction bases with no gene match: 13. The CDR3 extends over 16 amino acids. The germline gives CDR1 DFQATT, CDR2 SNEGSKA (reference sequence). The CDR3 spells CSALDRDRGVSEKLFF. The DNA for the CDR3 is TGCAGTGCTTTGGACCGGGACAGGGGAGTGAGTGAAAAACTGTTTTTT.

The rearrangement links TRBV29-1 to TRBJ1-5; the D gene is possibly TRBD1 (6 bases). V shed 5 bases and J shed 3 bases, with 14 bases lying between them. The CDR3 is made up of 14 amino acids. Germline CDR1 and CDR2: SQVTM and ANQGSEA. The CDR3 here is CSVSTGAPNQPQHF. DNA of the CDR3: TGCAGCGTTTCGACAGGAGCACCCAATCAGCCCCAGCATTTT.

Only a few counts were recorded for this clonotype. This chain connects TRBV27 to TRBJ1-4, with D perhaps matching TRBD1 (6 bases). The V gene's germline CDR1 is MNHEY and CDR2 SMNVEV (reference sequence). V lost 5 bases to trimming and J lost 7 bases, with 20 bases between them. This CDR3 has 16 amino acids. In nucleotides, the CDR3 is TGTGCCAGCAGTCCGCCAACAGGGTATTTGGGTGAAAAACTGTTTTTT. Its translation: CASSPPTGYLGEKLFF.

This clonotype has a count of ten or more. This chain uses TRBV20-1 with TRBJ2-3, with 11 bases that match TRBD1. The CDR3 runs 14 residues. Trimming removed 7 bases from V and 6 bases from J; junction bases left unmatched: 9. From germline, CDR1 is DFQATT and CDR2 SNEGSKA (reference sequence). The CDR3 DNA reads as TGCAGTGTGAACCCGGGACAGGGGGGCGATACGCAGTATTTT. As protein: CSVNPGQGGDTQYF.